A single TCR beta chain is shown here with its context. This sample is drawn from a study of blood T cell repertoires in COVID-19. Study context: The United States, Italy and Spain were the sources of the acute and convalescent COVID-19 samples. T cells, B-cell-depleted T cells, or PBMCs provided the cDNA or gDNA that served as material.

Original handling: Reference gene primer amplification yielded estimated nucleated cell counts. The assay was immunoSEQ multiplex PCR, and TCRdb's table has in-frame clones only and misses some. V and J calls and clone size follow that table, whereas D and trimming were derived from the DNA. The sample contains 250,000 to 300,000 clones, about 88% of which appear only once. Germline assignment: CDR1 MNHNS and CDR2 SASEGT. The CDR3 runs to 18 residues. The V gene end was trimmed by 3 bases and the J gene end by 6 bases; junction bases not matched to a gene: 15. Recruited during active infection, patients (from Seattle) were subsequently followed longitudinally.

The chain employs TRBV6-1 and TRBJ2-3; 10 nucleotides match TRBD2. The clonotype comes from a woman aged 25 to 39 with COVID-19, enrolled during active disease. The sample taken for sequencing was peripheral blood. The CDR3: CASSDPIQAGGPSDTQYF. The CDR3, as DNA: TGTGCCAGCAGTGACCCTATACAAGCGGGAGGGCCCTCGGATACGCAGTATTTT.